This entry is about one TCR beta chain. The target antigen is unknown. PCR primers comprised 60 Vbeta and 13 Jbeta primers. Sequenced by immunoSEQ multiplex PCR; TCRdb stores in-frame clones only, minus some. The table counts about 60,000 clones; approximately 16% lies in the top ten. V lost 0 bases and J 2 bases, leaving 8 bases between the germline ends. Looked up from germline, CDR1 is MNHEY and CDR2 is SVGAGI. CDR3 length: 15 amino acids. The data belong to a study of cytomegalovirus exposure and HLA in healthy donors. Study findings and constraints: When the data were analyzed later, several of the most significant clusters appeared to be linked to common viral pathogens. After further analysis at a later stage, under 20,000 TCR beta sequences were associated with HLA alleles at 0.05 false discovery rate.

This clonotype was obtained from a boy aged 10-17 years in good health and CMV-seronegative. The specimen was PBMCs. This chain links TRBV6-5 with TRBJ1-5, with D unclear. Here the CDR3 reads CASSYSNGGNQPQHF. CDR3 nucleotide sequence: TGTGCCAGCAGTTACTCGAACGGGGGCAATCAGCCCCAGCATTTT.